The 19 T cell receptor beta chains reported below all come from one sample, sequenced in a study of T cell repertoires in cytomegalovirus infection. A single record per CDR3 protein comes from TCRdb applying MiXCR to the reads. The sample lists some 300,000 distinct CDR3 sequences; about 9.2% were seen once. The specimen was PBMCs. The receptors come from a human donor in good health (CMV status not recorded). Some clones in this sample may be carry-over from other donors' samples.

This clonotype was found many times. V is TRBV6-6 and J is TRBJ2-7, with TRBD2 matching 7 bases. Losses at the gene ends were 6 bases for V and 2 bases for J; bases not matched to a gene: 4. The germline CDR1 and CDR2 sequences are MNHNY and SVGAGI (reference sequence). The CDR3 has 13 residues. The CDR3 nucleotides are TGTGCCAGCAGGTCTCGGGGGGCCTACGAGCAGTACTTC. Protein product: CASRSRGAYEQYF.

This clonotype was seen at least ten times. The chain uses TRBV7-9 and TRBJ1-6, with 8 nucleotides matching TRBD1. The trim removed 5 bases at V and 14 bases at J, leaving 14 bases unmatched. The CDR3 consists of 15 residues. Per the germline V gene, CDR1 is SEHNR and CDR2 is FQNEAQ (reference sequence). DNA of the CDR3: TGTGCCAGCAGCCTAACCGGGACAGGAACGGCAGCCCTCCACTTT. It specifies CASSLTGTGTAALHF.

In its sample, this clonotype was seen many times. V and J are TRBV7-3 and TRBJ2-5; D is possibly TRBD1 or TRBD2 (5 bases each). The length of the CDR3 is 14 residues. CDR1 and CDR2 from the germline V gene are SGHTA and FQGTGA. Trimming removed 2 bases at V and 2 bases at J, with 9 bases between. The CDR3: CASSLEGYQETQYF. In nucleotides, the CDR3 is TGTGCCAGCAGCTTAGAGGGGTATCAAGAGACCCAGTACTTC.

In regard to this clonotype: A much more abundant neighbour one base away suggests this may be a read error. This chain links TRBV19 with TRBJ1-2; no reliable D call. V was trimmed by 3 bases and J by 2 bases, leaving 10 bases between them. The CDR3 extends over 14 amino acids. Germline V gene sequence: CDR1 LNHDA, CDR2 SQIVND (reference sequence). In DNA, the CDR3 is TGTGCCAGTAGTATCGAACAAGTCAACTATGGCTACACCTTC. This translates into CASSIEQVNYGYTF.

This clonotype has ten or more counts. The CDR3 coding sequence is TGTGCCATCAGGGACCGCACAGATACGCAGTATTTT. As protein: CAIRDRTDTQYF. V is TRBV10-3 and J is TRBJ2-3, with unresolved D. V was shortened by 6 bases and J by 1 base, with 5 bases between the two germline ends. The germline gives CDR1 ENHRY, CDR2 SYGVKD. The CDR3 runs 12 residues.

This clonotype was recorded at least ten times. The chain combines TRBV29-1 with TRBJ2-1; D assignment may be TRBD1 or TRBD2 (5 bases each). Germline CDR1 and CDR2: SQVTM and ANQGSEA. This CDR3 region has 15 residues. V was shortened by 3 bases and J by 0 bases, with 12 bases between the two germline ends. The DNA for the CDR3 is TGCAGCGTTGAGGGGACGGGGAGCTCCTACAATGAGCAGTTCTTC. Protein sequence: CSVEGTGSSYNEQFF.

This clonotype was recorded at least ten times. The chain employs TRBV29-1 and TRBJ1-2, with D hard to call. There are 15 residues in the CDR3. V lost 4 bases, J lost 8 bases, and 23 bases lay in between. Germline V gene sequence: CDR1 SQVTM, CDR2 ANQGSEA. The CDR3 nucleotides read TGCAGCGTTGTTGCGTCGTTATCCTCCGGTGGAGGCTACACCTTC. Protein sequence: CSVVASLSSGGGYTF.

In its sample, this clonotype was seen many times. This chain joins TRBV3-1 and TRBJ1-5, with D unclear. V lost 2 bases and J 0 bases, leaving 8 bases between the germline ends. From germline, CDR1 is LGHDT and CDR2 YNNKEL (reference sequence). The CDR3 runs 15 residues. CDR3 region: CASSQYAGSNQPQHF. The CDR3, as DNA: TGTGCCAGCAGCCAATATGCCGGTAGCAATCAGCCCCAGCATTTT.

This clonotype showed up many times. This chain links TRBV28 with TRBJ2-1; a weak D match, TRBD2 (6 bases). Trimming removed 3 bases from V and 4 bases from J, with 19 bases in between. From germline, CDR1 is MDHEN and CDR2 SYDVKM. The CDR3 totals 17 residues. CDR3 in amino acids: CASSFSLRGAHYNEQFF. DNA for the CDR3: TGTGCCAGCAGTTTTAGCCTTCGCGGGGCACATTACAATGAGCAGTTCTTC.

This clonotype turned up a few times. This rearrangement joins TRBV29-1 to TRBJ2-7; the match to TRBD1 covers 7 bases. Germline CDR1 is SQVTM and CDR2 is ANQGSEA. The ends lost 6 bases at V and 2 bases at J; junction bases unmatched: 4. CDR3 length equals 12 residues. Written as DNA, the CDR3 is TGCAGCGTCAGACAGGGCCCCTACGAGCAGTACTTC. Protein: CSVRQGPYEQYF.

This clonotype was recorded many times. The CDR3 loop is CASRDRGTFSNQPQHF. The DNA of the CDR3 is TGTGCCAGCAGAGACAGGGGTACCTTTAGCAATCAGCCCCAGCATTTT. The chain links TRBV6-2 or TRBV6-3 to TRBJ1-5; 8 nucleotides line up with TRBD1. In germline, CDR1 is MNHEY, CDR2 SVGEGT. CDR3 size: 16 residues. The V segment lost 6 bases and the J segment 0 bases; nucleotides outside the gene matches: 7.

This clonotype has a count of ten or more. The J gene is TRBJ1-1, the V gene TRBV11-3; D not certain. This CDR3 region has 13 residues. Germline V gene data show CDR1 as SGHNT and CDR2 as YENEEA. Trimming shortened V by 5 bases and J by 4 bases, and 11 bases separated the two germline ends. The CDR3 nucleotides read TGTGCCAGCAGCCCGAGATGGGGCACTGAAGCTTTCTTT. Its protein is CASSPRWGTEAFF.

Ten or more counts support this clonotype. This chain uses TRBV6-5 with TRBJ2-2, with a weak D call TRBD1 (5 bases). V was shortened by 4 bases and J by 2 bases, with 11 bases between the two germline ends. The CDR3 totals 15 residues. Germline loops: CDR1 MNHEY, CDR2 SVGAGI. CDR3 region: CASSSDTVNTGELFF. The CDR3 bases are TGTGCCAGCAGTTCGGACACCGTTAACACCGGGGAGCTGTTTTTT.

This clonotype was found many times. V and J are TRBV28 and TRBJ2-1; TRBD1 or TRBD2 may be the D gene (6 bases each). Trimming shortened V by 2 bases and J by 9 bases, and 14 bases separated the two germline ends. This CDR3 has 14 residues. In germline, CDR1 is MDHEN, CDR2 SYDVKM. The CDR3 sequence: CASSLGFGGGEQFF. As DNA, the CDR3 is TGTGCCAGCAGTTTAGGGTTCGGGGGCGGTGAGCAGTTCTTC.

The chain is built from TRBV6-5 and TRBJ2-1; D unclear. From germline, CDR1 is MNHEY and CDR2 SVGAGI. The CDR3 runs 11 residues. Trimming pared 7 bases from V and 10 bases from J, leaving 11 bases between. CDR3 in DNA: TGTGCCAGCAATAAGGAAGCAGAGCAGTTCTTC. It translates to CASNKEAEQFF.

The V call is TRBV20-1, the J call TRBJ1-1, with a possible D match to TRBD1 (5 bases). Trimming took 5 bases from V and 5 from J, leaving 15 bases between them. Germline V gene lookup returns CDR1 DFQATT and CDR2 SNEGSKA (reference sequence). CDR3 size: 13 residues. The CDR3: CSAGEPTETEAFF. For the CDR3, the DNA is TGCAGTGCTGGTGAACCGACAGAAACTGAAGCTTTCTTT.

This clonotype was counted many times. The chain couples TRBV6-5 to TRBJ1-5, with 8 bases fitting TRBD1. The CDR3 has 14 residues. CDR1 and CDR2 (germline): MNHEY, SVGAGI. The trim removed 6 bases at V and 3 bases at J, leaving 4 bases unmatched. The CDR3, as DNA: TGTGCCAGCAGCGGACAGGGATTCAATCAGCCCCAGCATTTT. Translating it yields CASSGQGFNQPQHF.

This clonotype was seen at least ten times. V gene TRBV28 combines with J gene TRBJ2-1; unclear D gene. Germline V gene sequence: CDR1 MDHEN, CDR2 SYDVKM. Trimming removed 5 bases from V and 5 bases from J, with 19 bases in between. The CDR3 runs 16 residues. The CDR3 is CASSQIYKAFNNEQFF. DNA of the CDR3: TGTGCCAGCAGTCAAATCTACAAGGCCTTCAACAATGAGCAGTTCTTC.

This clonotype was counted at least ten times. The V call is TRBV7-8, the J call TRBJ2-7; 7 nucleotides agree with TRBD1. V shed 3 bases and J 7 bases; nucleotides not matched to a gene: 12. This CDR3 comprises 15 residues. CDR1 and CDR2 from the germline V gene are SGHVS and FQNEAQ. The CDR3 DNA is TGTGCCAGCAGCTTGGATGGACAGGTTTTTAGAGAGCAGTACTTC. As protein: CASSLDGQVFREQYF.